This record covers a single T cell receptor beta chain. This clone was picked up a small number of times. Its antigen has not been determined. No much larger clone exists at a distance of one base, and base qualities are not known. The CDR3 regions of human TCRbeta chains were analyzed by immunosequencing. Per the authors' processing: TCRs in the repertoires were matched against a reference library of SARS-CoV-2-specific TCRs that had been generated with the MIRA antigen-specificity platform. Breadth was defined as the fraction of unique TCRs that were SARS-CoV-2-associated, and depth was defined as the fraction of total T cells that were SARS-CoV-2-associated. Each spike-specific TCR was assigned to its reactive spike region and to a CD4 or CD8 class using the MIRA data. Log10-transformed breadth and depth values were compared by one-way ANOVA with Sidak's multiple comparisons tests. TCRdb holds this immuneACCESS table with in-frame rearrangements only. Some clones are missing; in checked studies, unresolved V genes explain under half, and the rest has no known cause. Clone size and V and J calls were adopted from that table, with D and trimming inferred from the DNA. This sample lists 60,000 to 85,000 clones; about 85% were detected once. The ten top clones hold approximately 20% of the sample.

This sample is drawn from a study of T cell responses to AZD1222 COVID-19 vaccine (dated by TCRdb to the early 2020s). The study in broad terms: AZD1222 recipients given second doses at about 4 weeks or at about 12 weeks were pooled, since spike-specific TCR depth and breadth were not found to differ between the two schedules. Trial participants were enrolled by age into subgroups of 18-55, 56-69 and 70-plus years, and 148, 28 and 57 TCR-sequenced participants, respectively, were included in these subgroups. A total of just over 230 trial participants underwent TCR sequencing, of whom around 210 had received two doses of AZD1222 and around 26 had received two doses of the MenACWY control vaccine. Points the paper makes about the study in general: Because no day 14 peak-response samples were available, repertoires were characterized only after the peak T cell response. CD4 TCRs associated with the vaccine covered the entire spike protein, and the dominant responses were in regions 160-218 and 743-854. Spike-specific TCR breadth and depth rose significantly after two AZD1222 doses compared with day 0 and with MenACWY recipients. Participants were mostly white British and included more females than males, and it was suggested by the authors that clonal diversity may have been underestimated. In the small 56-69-year group, the increase in depth fell short of significance, most likely because of low power. Reportedly, almost half of the unique spike-specific TCRs recognized epitopes lying outside the regions that are mutated in the B.1.351 and B.1.1.7 variants. Conclusions about previously exposed vaccinees were limited because only six or seven AZD1222 recipients were SARS-CoV-2 seropositive at baseline.

Read against the paper, the sample's time point label means: baseline before first vaccination. The vaccinee samples were drawn from two UK trials, COV001 and COV002, one of which was a single-blind randomized controlled phase 2/3 trial testing AZD1222 (ChAdOx1 nCoV-19) in healthy adults. For TCRbeta chain sequencing, PBMC samples were collected from trial participants at day 0 and at day 28 after the second dose. The source of this sequence is an adult in good health. The sample here was peripheral blood, taken on day 0 of AZD1222 vaccination.

The sequenced DNA: TGTGCCAGCAGTGCCTTTGGAAGCTCCTATAATTCACCCCTCCACTTT. This translates into CASSAFGSSYNSPLHF. The chain couples TRBV2 to TRBJ1-6, with the D gene too uncertain to name. The CDR3 runs 16 amino acids, cysteine and phenylalanine included. Only the CDR3 portion is preserved as DNA: 48 bases, with reading frame beginning at the first base. V sheds 4 bases and J sheds 0 bases, leaving 10 bases between their ends. CDR1 SNHLY and CDR2 FYNNEI were looked up in the germline V gene.